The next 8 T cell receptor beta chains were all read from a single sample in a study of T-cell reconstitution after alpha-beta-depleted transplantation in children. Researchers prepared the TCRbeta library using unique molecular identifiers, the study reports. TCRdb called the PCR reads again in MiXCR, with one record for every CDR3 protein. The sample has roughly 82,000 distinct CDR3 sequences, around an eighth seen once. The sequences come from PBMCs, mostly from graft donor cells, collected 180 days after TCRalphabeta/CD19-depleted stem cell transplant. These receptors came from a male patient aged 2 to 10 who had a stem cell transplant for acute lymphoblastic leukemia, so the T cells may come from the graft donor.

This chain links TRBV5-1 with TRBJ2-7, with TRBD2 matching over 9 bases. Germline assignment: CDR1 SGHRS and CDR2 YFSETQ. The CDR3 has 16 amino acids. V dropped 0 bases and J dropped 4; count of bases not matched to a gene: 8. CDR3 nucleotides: TGCGCCAGCAGCTTGGGGCTAGCGGGACCTCGGTACGAGCAGTACTTC. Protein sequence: CASSLGLAGPRYEQYF.

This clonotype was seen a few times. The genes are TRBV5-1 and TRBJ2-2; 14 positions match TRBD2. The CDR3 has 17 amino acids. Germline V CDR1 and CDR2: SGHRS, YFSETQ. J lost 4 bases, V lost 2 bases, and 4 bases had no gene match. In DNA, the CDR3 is TGCGCCAGCAGCTTACGACTAGCGGGGGGGCCCACCGGGGAGCTGTTTTTT. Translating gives CASSLRLAGGPTGELFF.

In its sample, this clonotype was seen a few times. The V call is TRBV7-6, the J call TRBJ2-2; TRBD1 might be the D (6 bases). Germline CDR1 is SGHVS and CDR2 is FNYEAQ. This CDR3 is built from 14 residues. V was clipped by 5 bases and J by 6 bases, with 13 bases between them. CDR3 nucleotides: TGTGCCAGCAGCCCCCACTACAGGGCCGGGGAGCTGTTTTTT. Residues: CASSPHYRAGELFF.

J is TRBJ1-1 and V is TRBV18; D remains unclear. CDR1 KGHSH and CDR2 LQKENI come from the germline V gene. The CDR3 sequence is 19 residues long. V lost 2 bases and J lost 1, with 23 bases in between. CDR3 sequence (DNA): TGTGCCAGCTCACCATATCTATCCAGAACTATCTTGACGAACACTGAAGCTTTCTTT. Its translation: CASSPYLSRTILTNTEAFF.

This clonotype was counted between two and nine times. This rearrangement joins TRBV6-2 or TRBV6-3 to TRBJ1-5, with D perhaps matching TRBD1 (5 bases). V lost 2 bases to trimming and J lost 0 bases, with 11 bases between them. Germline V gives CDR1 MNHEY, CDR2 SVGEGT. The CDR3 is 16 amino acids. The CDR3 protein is CASSYGAGPSNQPQHF. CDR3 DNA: TGTGCCAGCAGTTACGGGGCAGGGCCTAGCAATCAGCCCCAGCATTTT.

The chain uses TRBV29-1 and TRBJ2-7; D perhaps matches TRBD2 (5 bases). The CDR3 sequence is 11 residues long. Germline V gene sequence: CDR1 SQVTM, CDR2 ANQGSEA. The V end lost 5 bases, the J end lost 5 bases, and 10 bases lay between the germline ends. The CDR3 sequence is CSVQREDEQYF. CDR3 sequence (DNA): TGCAGCGTTCAGAGGGAAGACGAGCAGTACTTC.

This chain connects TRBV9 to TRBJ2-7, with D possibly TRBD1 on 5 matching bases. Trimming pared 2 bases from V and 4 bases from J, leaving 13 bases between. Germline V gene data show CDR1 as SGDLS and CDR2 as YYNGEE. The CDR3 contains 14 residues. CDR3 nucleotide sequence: TGTGCCAGCAGCGTCGCAGGGTTGGGGTACGAGCAGTACTTC. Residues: CASSVAGLGYEQYF.

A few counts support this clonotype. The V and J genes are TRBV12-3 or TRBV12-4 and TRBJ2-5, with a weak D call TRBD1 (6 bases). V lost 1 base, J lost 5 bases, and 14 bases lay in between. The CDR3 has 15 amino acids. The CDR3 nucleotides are TGTGCCAGCAGTTTAGGGGGGCGAGGGATGGAGACCCAGTACTTC. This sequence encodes CASSLGGRGMETQYF.